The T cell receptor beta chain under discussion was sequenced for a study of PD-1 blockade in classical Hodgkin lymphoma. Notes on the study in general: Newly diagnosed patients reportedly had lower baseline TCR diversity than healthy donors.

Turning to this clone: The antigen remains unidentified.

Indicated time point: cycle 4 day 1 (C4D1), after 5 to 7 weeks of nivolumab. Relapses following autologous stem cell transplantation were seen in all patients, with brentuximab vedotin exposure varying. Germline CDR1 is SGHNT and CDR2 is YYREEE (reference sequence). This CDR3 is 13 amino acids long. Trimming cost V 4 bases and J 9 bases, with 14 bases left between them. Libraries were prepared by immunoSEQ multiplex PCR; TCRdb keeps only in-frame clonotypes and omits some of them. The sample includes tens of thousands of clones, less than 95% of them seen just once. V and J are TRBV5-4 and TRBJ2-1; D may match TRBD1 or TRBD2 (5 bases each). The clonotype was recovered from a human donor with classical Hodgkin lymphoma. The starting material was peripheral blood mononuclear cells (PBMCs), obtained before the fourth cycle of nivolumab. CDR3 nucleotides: TGTGCCAGCAGCGCGGACTGGGACGGTGAGCAGTTCTTC. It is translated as CASSADWDGEQFF. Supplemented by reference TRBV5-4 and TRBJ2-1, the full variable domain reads ETGVTQSPTHLIKTRGQQVTLRCSSQSGHNTVSWYQQALGQGPQFIFQYYREEENGRGNFPPRFSGLQFPNYSSELNVNALELDDSALYLCASSADWDGEQFFGPGTRLTVL.